Following are 18 T cell receptor beta chains from one sample sequenced in a study of identical twins. MiXCR, run by TCRdb on the 5' RACE reads, gives a single entry per CDR3 protein. The sample comprises hundreds of thousands of distinct CDR3 sequences, roughly 18% of which are singletons, and over 10% rests with the top ten. The same data also went into a second study, on T cells expressing NK-cell markers.

Material for sequencing was PBMCs. These receptors were obtained from a woman between 18 and 30 years old in good health.

The V gene is TRBV18, the J gene TRBJ2-7; TRBD1 matches 8 bases. CDR3 length: 15 residues. V dropped 3 bases and J dropped 7; count of bases not matched to a gene: 11. CDR1 and CDR2 from the germline V gene are KGHSH and LQKENI. CDR3: CASSPFLGQGEEQYF. The CDR3 DNA sequence: TGTGCCAGCTCACCCTTCCTAGGACAGGGAGAGGAGCAGTACTTC.

The CDR3 spells CASRRTAVGGANVLTF. As DNA, the CDR3 is TGTGCCAGCAGACGTACAGCGGTCGGGGGGGCCAACGTCCTGACTTTC. The genes are TRBV6-1 and TRBJ2-6; a possible D gene is TRBD2 (5 bases). Germline V gives CDR1 MNHNS, CDR2 SASEGT. This CDR3 contains 16 residues. The V end lost 6 bases, the J end lost 4 bases, and 16 bases lay between the germline ends.

This clonotype appeared a few times. The V gene is TRBV2, the J gene TRBJ2-5, with 8 bases lining up with TRBD1. Trimming took 6 bases from V and 4 from J; bases not matched to a gene: 7. The CDR3 has 14 amino acids. In germline, CDR1 is SNHLY, CDR2 FYNNEI. DNA of the CDR3: TGTGCCAGCAGGTCCATGACAGGGGTAGAGACCCAGTACTTC. Translated, it gives CASRSMTGVETQYF. Complete variable domain (other parts from reference TRBV2 and TRBJ2-5): EPEVTQTPSHQVTQMGQEVILRCVPISNHLYFYWYRQILGQKVEFLVSFYNNEISEKSEIFDDQFSVERPDGSNFTLKIRSTKLEDSAMYFCASRSMTGVETQYFGPGTRLLVL.

In DNA, the CDR3 is TGCAGCGGGGGACTAGCGGACTCCTACAATGAGCAGTTCTTC. This gives the protein CSGGLADSYNEQFF. The chain combines TRBV29-1 with TRBJ2-1, with TRBD2 identical over 11 bases. Germline-derived CDR1 and CDR2 are SQVTM and ANQGSEA. The J segment lost 0 bases and the V segment lost 7 bases, leaving 2 bases of the junction unmatched. The CDR3 sequence is 14 residues long.

This clonotype was detected a few times. The chain couples TRBV7-2 to TRBJ2-7, with 7 positions matching TRBD2. With 5 bases clipped from V and 4 bases from J, the junction kept 11 bases outside the gene matches. Germline V gives CDR1 SGHTA, CDR2 FQGNSA. CDR3 size: 15 residues. The CDR3 DNA reads TGTGCCAGCAGCGGACTAGTAACTCGGATTTACGAGCAGTACTTC. This codes for CASSGLVTRIYEQYF.

This chain links TRBV29-1 with TRBJ1-2; D call uncertain. The CDR3 consists of 15 residues. Germline loops: CDR1 SQVTM, CDR2 ANQGSEA. Trimming removed 7 bases from V and 2 bases from J, with 20 bases in between. Here the CDR3 DNA reads TGCAGCGGTCTGATGGACGGCGTCGTCAACTATGGCTACACCTTC. This sequence encodes CSGLMDGVVNYGYTF. Variable domain in full (rest from reference TRBV29-1 and TRBJ1-2): SAVISQKPSRDICQRGTSLTIQCQVDSQVTMMFWYRQQPGQSLTLIATANQGSEATYESGFVIDKFPISRPNLTFSTLTVSNMSPEDSSIYLCSGLMDGVVNYGYTFGSGTRLTVV.

This chain connects TRBV24-1 to TRBJ2-5; D gene uncertain. Germline CDR1 reads KGHDR; CDR2 reads SFDVKD. With 2 bases removed from V and 5 bases from J, the gap between germline ends came to 8 bases. The CDR3 sequence is 13 residues long. Written as DNA, the CDR3 is TGTGCCACCAGTGATTCCAGCCTGGAGACCCAGTACTTC. This translates into CATSDSSLETQYF.

The J gene is TRBJ1-6, the V gene TRBV2; D is unresolved. The CDR3 loop spans 15 amino acids. The germline V and J ends were trimmed by 6 bases and 5 bases, with 14 bases remaining between them. Germline assignment: CDR1 SNHLY and CDR2 FYNNEI. The CDR3 DNA reads TGTGCCAGCAGCGACATGGGCCTGCATAATTCACCCCTCCACTTT. Its protein product is CASSDMGLHNSPLHF.

The chain uses TRBV12-3 or TRBV12-4 and TRBJ2-2; no clear D. V lost 7 bases, J lost 1 base, and 13 bases lay in between. The CDR3 length is 15 residues. The CDR3 sequence: CASTPSQRNTGELFF. In DNA, the CDR3 is TGTGCCAGCACCCCATCCCAGCGGAACACCGGGGAGCTGTTTTTT.

This clonotype was picked up a small number of times. The CDR3: CASSQEALSAGGPSGNEQFF. The CDR3 DNA reads TGTGCCAGCAGCCAAGAGGCCCTATCAGCGGGGGGGCCGTCGGGCAATGAGCAGTTCTTC. This rearrangement joins TRBV3-1 to TRBJ2-1; 10 bases align to TRBD2. The CDR3 length is 20 residues. With V trimmed by 0 bases and J by 6 bases, 17 bases remained unmatched. Germline CDR1 is LGHDT and CDR2 is YNNKEL (reference sequence).

The chain carries TRBV20-1 and TRBJ2-3; possibly TRBD2 for D (6 bases). The CDR3 runs 14 residues. V was cut by 4 bases and J by 0 bases, with 11 bases left in between. Germline V gene sequence: CDR1 DFQATT, CDR2 SNEGSKA (reference sequence). CDR3 protein: CSATIAASTDTQYF. CDR3 DNA sequence: TGCAGTGCTACCATAGCGGCAAGCACAGATACGCAGTATTTT.

V gene TRBV6-1 combines with J gene TRBJ2-4; the match to TRBD2 covers 14 bases. The J segment lost 15 bases and the V segment lost 10 bases, leaving 14 bases of the junction unmatched. Germline V gene sequence: CDR1 MNHNS, CDR2 SASEGT. The CDR3 covers 14 residues. Here the CDR3 DNA reads TGTGCCACCCGACCGCCGGGACTAGCGGGAGTCCCGTACTTC. This translates into CATRPPGLAGVPYF.

In regard to this clonotype: At one boundary the junction diverges from the germline segment, which might be a read error. V gene TRBV2 combines with J gene TRBJ2-2, with D possibly matching TRBD2 (6 bases). This CDR3 is built from 14 residues. The germline V gene has CDR1 SNHLY and CDR2 FYNNEI. The CDR3 DNA reads as TGTGCCAGCAGTCAACTAGCCCATACCGGGGAGCTATTTTTT. Its translation: CASSQLAHTGELFF.

The V call is TRBV5-1, the J call TRBJ2-7; 11 bases line up with TRBD2. Germline trimming cut 2 bases from V and 0 bases from J; bases unmatched to any gene: 10. CDR1 SGHRS and CDR2 YFSETQ come from the germline V gene. The CDR3 has 18 amino acids. Here the CDR3 reads CASSLRSSGGTFSYEQYF. The CDR3 nucleotides read TGCGCCAGCAGCTTACGCTCTAGCGGGGGGACCTTCTCCTACGAGCAGTACTTC.

The chain uses TRBV12-3 or TRBV12-4 and TRBJ2-5; either TRBD1 or TRBD2 may fit D (5 bases each). Trimming took 4 bases from V and 4 from J, leaving 10 bases between them. This CDR3 region has 13 residues. The CDR3 sequence: CASSWGTRETQYF. The CDR3 nucleotides are TGTGCCAGCAGTTGGGGGACCCGAGAGACCCAGTACTTC.

V usage is TRBV12-3 or TRBV12-4 and J usage is TRBJ2-4; perhaps D is TRBD1 or TRBD2 (6 bases each). The CDR3 has 15 amino acids. V gave up 6 bases and J gave up 0 bases, with 12 bases separating them. The CDR3 is CASRGRGVAKNIQYF. In nucleotides, the CDR3 is TGTGCCAGCAGGGGTAGGGGGGTAGCCAAAAACATTCAGTACTTC.

The V gene is TRBV21-1, the J gene TRBJ1-5. TRBV21-1 is flagged as a pseudogene. There are 13 residues in the CDR3. The CDR3 spells CASSNWGEQPQHF. CDR3 coding DNA: TGTGCCAGCAGCAACTGGGGAGAACAGCCCCAGCATTTT.

This sequence joins TRBV7-9 and TRBJ1-1; 8 nucleotides agree with TRBD1. This CDR3 spans 13 amino acids. The trim removed 10 bases at V and 4 bases at J, leaving 8 bases unmatched. Looked up from germline, CDR1 is SEHNR and CDR2 is FQNEAQ (reference sequence). The CDR3: CATFRGHLTEAFF. In DNA, the CDR3 is TGTGCCACCTTCAGGGGGCATCTCACTGAAGCTTTCTTT.